This T cell receptor (beta chain) is from a study of T cell responses to AZD1222 COVID-19 vaccine. The protocol was immunoSEQ multiplex PCR, while the TCRdb copy is restricted to in-frame clones and leaves out a portion. The data contain 110,000 or so clones, around nine tenths of them seen just once; the ten biggest clones take up 12%. CDR3 length equals 14 residues. Looked up from germline, CDR1 is KGHSH and CDR2 is LQKENI. The V gene end was trimmed by 2 bases and the J gene end by 3 bases; junction bases not matched to a gene: 2. This sequence originates from an adult in good health. The gene calls are TRBV18 and TRBJ1-1; 8 nucleotides agree with TRBD1. The source material was peripheral blood, sampled on day 0 of AZD1222 vaccination. CDR3: CASSPSGGHTEAFF. The CDR3 DNA reads as TGTGCCAGCTCACCATCAGGGGGCCACACTGAAGCTTTCTTT.